This is a list of T cell receptor beta chains from one sample in a study of Graves' ophthalmopathy and Graves' hyperthyroidism. Each CDR3 protein gets one entry after TCRdb re-called the multiplex PCR reads with MiXCR. Of roughly 480,000 distinct CDR3 sequences listed, 14% are singletons. The sample consisted of blood. The receptors shown here come from a woman younger than 45 with Graves' ophthalmopathy. The CDR3 runs from the conserved cysteine through the conserved F or W. D genes are given only for firm matches. Rows may omit the clone size; those that give it use once, few, many or a size class.

>few|TRBV3-1|.|TRBJ1-1
CASSRPGLGAFF
TGTGCCAGCAGCCGACCAGGGCTGGGAGCTTTCTTT
>many|TRBV6-1|.|TRBJ1-2
CASSEGDFSYGYTF
TGTGCCAGCAGTGAAGGAGACTTTAGCTATGGCTACACCTTC
>many|TRBV29-1|.|TRBJ1-1
CSVEVVTHPNTEAFF
TGCAGCGTGGAAGTAGTGACACATCCGAACACTGAAGCTTTCTTT
>once|TRBV20-1|.|TRBJ1-2
CSAREIFAYGYTF
TGCAGTGCTAGAGAGATCTTCGCCTATGGTTACACCTTC
>many|TRBV5-6|.|TRBJ2-7
CASSGGDGRYEQYF
TGTGCCAGCAGCGGAGGGGACGGCCGCTACGAGCAGTACTTC
>many|TRBV29-1|.|TRBJ2-7
CSVEPGGRYDEQYF
TGCAGCGTTGAACCGGGGGGCAGATACGACGAGCAGTACTTC
>many|TRBV28|.|TRBJ1-2
CASRIPTGRGYGYTF
TGTGCCAGCAGAATTCCTACGGGCCGGGGGTATGGCTACACCTTC
>many|TRBV12-3/TRBV12-4|.|TRBJ2-5
CASRSPGAREETQYF
TGTGCCAGCAGATCCCCGGGGGCGCGGGAAGAGACCCAGTACTTC
>.|TRBV6-1|TRBD1|TRBJ1-1
CASSVQGAPGSEAFF
TGTGCCAGCAGTGTTCAGGGGGCGCCGGGCTCTGAAGCTTTCTTT
>many|TRBV12-3/TRBV12-4|.|TRBJ1-5
CASSLGPASTPQHF
TGTGCCAGCAGTTTGGGACCGGCCTCTACGCCCCAGCATTTT
>many|TRBV29-1|.|TRBJ1-1
CSVPWGTEAFF
TGCAGCGTCCCTTGGGGCACTGAAGCTTTCTTT
>many|TRBV20-1|TRBD2|TRBJ2-2
CSARPPGGTNTGELFF
TGCAGTGCTAGACCCCCGGGGGGGACGAACACCGGGGAGCTGTTTTTT
>many|TRBV28|TRBD2|TRBJ2-7
CASSFGLGHEQYF
TGTGCCAGCAGTTTCGGACTAGGCCACGAGCAGTACTTC
>.|TRBV28|TRBD1|TRBJ1-5
CASSFRQGVQPQHF
TGTGCCAGCAGTTTCCGACAGGGAGTTCAGCCCCAGCATTTT
>many|TRBV20-1|TRBD2|TRBJ2-7
CSAIGQREDYEQYF
TGCAGTGCTATCGGGCAGCGGGAGGACTACGAGCAGTACTTC
>many|TRBV20-1|TRBD2|TRBJ2-7
CSARDPWREQSEQYF
TGCAGTGCTAGAGATCCTTGGCGGGAGCAAAGCGAGCAGTACTTC
>many|TRBV20-1|.|TRBJ2-3
CSARVVVPSTDTQYF
TGCAGTGCTAGAGTCGTAGTTCCCTCCACAGATACGCAGTATTTT
>few|TRBV3-1|.|TRBJ2-2
CASSPPGLSTGELFF
TGTGCCAGCAGCCCTCCGGGACTCAGCACCGGGGAGCTGTTTTTT
>many|TRBV12-3/TRBV12-4|TRBD1|TRBJ2-5
CASRPGQGLRETQYF
TGTGCCAGCAGACCTGGACAGGGTCTCCGAGAGACCCAGTACTTC
>many|TRBV20-1|.|TRBJ1-1
CSASKVAEAFF
TGCAGTGCTAGCAAGGTAGCTGAAGCTTTCTTT
>many|TRBV6-5|TRBD2|TRBJ2-7
CATSWTSEYEQYF
TGTGCCACCTCCTGGACTAGCGAGTACGAGCAGTACTTC
>many|TRBV14|TRBD1|TRBJ1-2
CASSHTWDSTYGYTF
TGTGCCAGCAGCCACACCTGGGACAGTACTTATGGCTACACCTTC
>.|TRBV7-8|.|TRBJ2-2
CASSLRSSRALGELFF
TGTGCCAGCAGCTTACGGTCCAGCCGGGCTCTCGGGGAGCTGTTTTTT
>.|TRBV27|TRBD1|TRBJ1-1
CASSVGTGRAGTEAFF
TGTGCCAGCAGTGTCGGGACAGGGAGGGCGGGCACTGAAGCTTTCTTT
>many|TRBV2|TRBD1|TRBJ1-1
CASRDRTGPMGTEAFF
TGTGCCAGCAGGGACCGGACAGGCCCTATGGGGACTGAAGCTTTCTTT
>many|TRBV12-3/TRBV12-4|.|TRBJ1-1
CASSRTVGSTEAFF
TGTGCCAGCAGTCGGACGGTGGGGAGCACTGAAGCTTTCTTT
>.|TRBV6-4|.|TRBJ2-5
CASRYPSAGPETQYF
TGTGCCAGCCGGTACCCCTCCGCAGGGCCGGAGACCCAGTACTTC
>many|TRBV28|.|TRBJ2-7
CASSGAGQRDEQYF
TGTGCCAGCAGCGGAGCGGGACAGCGCGACGAGCAGTACTTC
>many|TRBV4-1|.|TRBJ1-2
CASSQEGTASDGYTF
TGCGCCAGCAGCCAAGAAGGCACAGCCTCGGACGGCTACACCTTC
>many|TRBV6-1|TRBD2|TRBJ2-5
CASSWTSGGAGETQYF
TGTGCCAGCAGCTGGACTAGCGGGGGGGCAGGAGAGACCCAGTACTTC
>many|TRBV12-5|.|TRBJ1-6
CASGLSRTGNSPLHF
TGTGCTAGTGGTTTGTCCCGAACTGGAAATTCACCCCTCCACTTT
>few|TRBV18|.|TRBJ1-2
CASSPRDGTDGYTF
TGTGCCAGCTCACCCCGTGACGGAACCGATGGCTACACCTTC
>few|TRBV2|.|TRBJ1-2
CASSVTQNYGYTF
TGTGCCAGCAGTGTAACGCAGAACTATGGCTACACCTTC
>.|TRBV13|.|TRBJ2-7
CASSLMQGYEQYF
TGTGCCAGCAGCTTAATGCAGGGCTACGAGCAGTACTTC
>few|TRBV20-1|TRBD2|TRBJ2-7
CSAFRIGTSGSSEQYF
TGCAGTGCTTTCAGGATTGGGACTAGCGGGAGTAGTGAGCAGTACTTC